These 19 T cell receptor beta chains came from one sample sequenced in a study of blood T cell repertoires in COVID-19. Here immunoSEQ multiplex PCR was the method, and the copy in TCRdb shows in-frame clones only, minus some. Among fewer than 350,000 clones listed, under 90% were seen once. The specimen sequenced was peripheral blood. The receptors derive from a woman aged 55 to 70 with active or convalescent COVID-19.

V is TRBV6-6 and J is TRBJ1-4, with TRBD1 matching 7 bases. Trimming at V came to 5 bases and at J to 7 bases, leaving 7 bases not matched to a gene. Germline values: CDR1 MNHNY, CDR2 SVGAGI (reference sequence). CDR3 length equals 14 residues. In DNA, the CDR3 is TGTGCCAGCAGTCTCCGGGACAGCCCTGAAAAACTGTTTTTT. This codes for CASSLRDSPEKLFF.

The rearrangement uses TRBV7-2 and TRBJ2-1; 9 nucleotides line up with TRBD1. The length of the CDR3 is 14 residues. From germline, CDR1 is SGHTA and CDR2 FQGNSA. Trimming took 4 bases from V and 7 from J; bases not matched to a gene: 5. CDR3 DNA sequence: TGTGCCAGCAGCTCGGACAGGGGTCTGAATGAGCAGTTCTTC. Translating it yields CASSSDRGLNEQFF.

J is TRBJ2-1 and V is TRBV27; 9 bases match TRBD2. This CDR3 region has 15 residues. V lost 2 bases, J lost 8 bases, and 7 bases stayed unmatched. Germline values: CDR1 MNHEY, CDR2 SMNVEV (reference sequence). The CDR3 nucleotides are TGTGCCAGCAGTTTAGGGGCTAGCGGGGCCGATGAGCAGTTCTTC. Its protein product is CASSLGASGADEQFF.

The rearrangement links TRBV5-6 to TRBJ1-2, with TRBD1 matching over 8 bases. Germline-derived CDR1 and CDR2 are SGHDT and YYEEEE. With V trimmed by 4 bases and J by 4 bases, 9 bases remained unmatched. The CDR3 has 15 amino acids. CDR3 in amino acids: CASSPDGQGFYGYTF. For the CDR3, the DNA is TGTGCCAGCAGCCCGGACGGACAGGGCTTCTATGGCTACACCTTC.

In this sample, this clone turned up once. The chain recombines TRBV10-1 with TRBJ2-7, with 7 bases aligning to TRBD2. The CDR3 extends over 13 amino acids. Per germline, CDR1 WNHNN and CDR2 SYGVQD (reference sequence). Unmatched junction bases numbered 9, after V lost 7 bases and J lost 6 bases. The CDR3 region has the DNA TGCGCCAGCACCCATGCGTCGGGGGGCGAGCAGTACTTC. Amino acids: CASTHASGGEQYF.

The J gene is TRBJ1-5, the V gene TRBV27, with 8 positions matching TRBD1. This CDR3 has 14 residues. The V and J ends lost 6 bases and 2 bases, in that order; junction bases with no gene match: 3. Germline V gene sequence: CDR1 MNHEY, CDR2 SMNVEV (reference sequence). CDR3 in DNA: TGTGCCAGCAGCAAGGGACAGGGCAATCAGCCCCAGCATTTT. Its translation is CASSKGQGNQPQHF.

The chain employs TRBV6-2 or TRBV6-3 and TRBJ1-2; D may be TRBD1 (5 bases). CDR1 MNHEY and CDR2 SVGEGT come from the germline V gene. V gave up 2 bases and J gave up 4 bases, with 8 bases separating them. This CDR3 is built from 13 residues. CDR3 loop: CASSYDRAYGYTF. DNA for the CDR3: TGTGCCAGCAGTTACGACAGAGCCTATGGCTACACCTTC.

This rearrangement joins TRBV4-1 to TRBJ2-7; D might be TRBD2 (7 bases). The CDR3 runs to 17 residues. V was cut by 0 bases and J by 3 bases, with 18 bases left in between. The germline V gene encodes CDR1 MGHRA and CDR2 YSYEKL. The CDR3 here is CASSQDYRRGPLYEQYF. The CDR3 nucleotides are TGCGCCAGCAGCCAAGATTATCGGCGGGGGCCGCTCTACGAGCAGTACTTC.

This chain uses TRBV18 with TRBJ2-4; 8 bases map to TRBD1. The CDR3 spans 15 residues. The V and J ends lost 6 bases and 4 bases, in that order; junction bases with no gene match: 8. Looked up from germline, CDR1 is KGHSH and CDR2 is LQKENI. The CDR3 spells CASSPTGATKNIQYF. CDR3 DNA sequence: TGTGCCAGCTCCCCGACAGGGGCAACGAAAAACATTCAGTACTTC.

A few counts support this clone. The rearrangement joins TRBV2 to TRBJ2-7; no firm D call. The CDR3 sequence is 11 residues long. Germline CDR1 is SNHLY and CDR2 is FYNNEI. Between the trimmed V and J ends, which lost 3 bases and 4 bases, there was a span of 4 bases. The CDR3 is CASSDRYEQYF. The CDR3 DNA follows: TGTGCCAGCAGTGACAGGTACGAGCAGTACTTC.

The CDR3 spells CASSTRAGMGYTF. The CDR3 DNA sequence: TGTGCCAGCAGTACCAGGGCGGGAATGGGCTACACCTTC. This chain uses TRBV12-3 or TRBV12-4 with TRBJ1-2, with a tentative D call TRBD1 (5 bases). The CDR3 loop spans 13 amino acids. The germline V and J ends were trimmed by 5 bases and 8 bases, with 15 bases remaining between them.

The J gene is TRBJ1-2, the V gene TRBV4-1; D unclear. Trimming cost V 4 bases and J 4 bases, with 22 bases left between them. CDR1 and CDR2 (germline): MGHRA, YSYEKL. This CDR3 region has 17 residues. The CDR3 loop is CASSRGEGPFSAYGYTF. CDR3 in DNA: TGCGCCAGCAGCCGCGGAGAAGGTCCGTTCAGCGCCTATGGCTACACCTTC.

This clone was detected only once. This chain connects TRBV12-3 or TRBV12-4 to TRBJ1-3, with D unresolved. V lost 3 bases, J lost 3 bases, and 6 bases lay in between. This CDR3 region has 13 residues. CDR3 nucleotides: TGTGCCAGCAGTTTCGCCAGTGGAAACACCATATATTTT. Amino acid sequence: CASSFASGNTIYF.

The chain joins TRBV4-1 to TRBJ1-6; D is possibly TRBD1 (6 bases). Germline V gives CDR1 MGHRA, CDR2 YSYEKL. Deletions cut 4 bases from V and 7 bases from J, with 20 bases between. The CDR3 has 17 residues. In DNA, the CDR3 is TGCGCCAGCAGCCCCATCAGGGACACGTTGATAAATTCACCCCTCCACTTT. Its protein is CASSPIRDTLINSPLHF.

This sequence joins TRBV18 and TRBJ2-7; no firm D call. The length of the CDR3 is 13 residues. CDR1 and CDR2 (germline): KGHSH, LQKENI. Deletions cut 2 bases from V and 0 bases from J, with 5 bases between. CDR3 loop: CASSPESSYEQYF. Written as DNA, the CDR3 is TGTGCCAGCTCACCAGAGAGCTCCTACGAGCAGTACTTC.

The chain employs TRBV7-6 and TRBJ2-5; TRBD2 matches 7 bases. Unmatched junction bases numbered 6, after V lost 3 bases and J lost 2 bases. Germline V gives CDR1 SGHVS, CDR2 FNYEAQ. The CDR3 length is 15 residues. The CDR3 DNA follows: TGTGCCAGCAGCTTCAATCCGGGAGGACAAGAGACCCAGTACTTC. Amino acid sequence: CASSFNPGGQETQYF.

Regarding this clone: This sample includes further DNA sequences coding for the same CDR3. The rearrangement links TRBV30 to TRBJ1-1; 7 bases agree with TRBD1. The CDR3 has 12 residues. V dropped 5 bases and J dropped 0; count of bases not matched to a gene: 0. In germline, CDR1 is GTSNPN, CDR2 SVGIG (reference sequence). CDR3 amino acids: CAWDRVNTEAFF. DNA of the CDR3: TGTGCCTGGGACAGGGTGAACACTGAAGCTTTCTTT.

V is TRBV12-3 or TRBV12-4 and J is TRBJ2-2, with a weak D call TRBD2 (5 bases). V gave up 8 bases and J gave up 8 bases, with 15 bases separating them. The CDR3 runs 13 residues. CDR3 DNA: TGTGCCAGCCGGGGAGCCCTTCTAGGGGAGCTGTTTTTT. Protein: CASRGALLGELFF.

The V call is TRBV6-5, the J call TRBJ1-2; D is ambiguous. The V and J ends lost 5 bases and 4 bases respectively, with 8 bases between them. The CDR3 has 12 residues. Germline CDR1 MNHEY, CDR2 SVGAGI. CDR3 DNA sequence: TGTGCCAGCAGTACTCTAGGCTATGGCTACACCTTC. It encodes CASSTLGYGYTF.